Following are 18 T cell receptor beta chains from one sample sequenced in a study of Ad26.COV2.S vaccination and SARS-CoV-2 variants. Profiling relied on immunoSEQ multiplex PCR, and the TCRdb table lists in-frame clones only, not all of them. Here the sample spans around 300,000 clones, about 90% being singletons. Noted treatment: over 15 received Ad26.COV2.S at low or high dose, single or two shots; roughly five received placebo; per-sample allocation not given. Material that was analyzed had been drawn on day 63 after the first vaccine or placebo injection. This specimen was peripheral blood, taken in a trial of Ad26.COV2.S vaccine versus placebo. The receptors stem from a person between 18 and 60 years old who received the Ad26.COV2.S COVID-19 vaccine or a placebo.

The chain recombines TRBV11-2 with TRBJ2-1; D is ambiguous. This CDR3 is 12 amino acids long. Trimming cost V 2 bases and J 9 bases, with 8 bases left between them. Germline V gives CDR1 SGHAT, CDR2 FQNNGV. Here the CDR3 DNA reads TGTGCCAGCAGCTTATTAGAAGCTGAGCAGTTCTTC. Residues: CASSLLEAEQFF.

The V gene is TRBV5-1, the J gene TRBJ1-4; no reliable D call. Germline assignment: CDR1 SGHRS and CDR2 YFSETQ. Trimming left V 2 bases short and J 0 bases short, with 23 bases between. This CDR3 comprises 20 residues. CDR3 protein: CASSFYPPGRTDTTNEKLFF. CDR3 DNA sequence: TGCGCCAGCAGCTTCTACCCACCAGGAAGGACGGATACAACTAATGAAAAACTGTTTTTT.

The chain's CDR3 is CASSHHRDRVEVVQPQHF. CDR3 DNA: TGTGCCAGCAGCCACCACCGGGACAGGGTTGAGGTGGTTCAGCCCCAGCATTTT. The chain combines TRBV7-9 with TRBJ1-5; 9 bases are shared with TRBD1. Germline loops: CDR1 SEHNR, CDR2 FQNEAQ (reference sequence). The J segment lost 6 bases and the V segment lost 5 bases, leaving 17 bases of the junction unmatched. CDR3 length: 18 amino acids.

This chain connects TRBV2 to TRBJ1-5, with TRBD1 matching over 8 bases. CDR3 length: 15 residues. V lost 6 bases, J lost 1 base, and 5 bases stayed unmatched. Per germline, CDR1 SNHLY and CDR2 FYNNEI. DNA of the CDR3: TGTGCCAGCAGCCTCTCAGGGGGCAGCAATCAGCCCCAGCATTTT. Its protein product is CASSLSGGSNQPQHF.

This sequence joins TRBV21-1 and TRBJ1-3. TRBV21-1 is termed a pseudogene. The CDR3 is 15 residues long. The CDR3 coding sequence is TGTGCCAGCAGATACGGGGCCTGGAATGGAAACACCATATATTTT. Residues: CASRYGAWNGNTIYF.

A note on this clone: This specimen includes other DNA sequences encoding the same CDR3. V and J are TRBV4-1 and TRBJ1-1; D may be TRBD1 (5 bases). Germline CDR1 reads MGHRA; CDR2 reads YSYEKL. The CDR3 has 14 residues. V lost 1 base to trimming and J lost 1 base, with 7 bases between them. Written as DNA, the CDR3 is TGCGCCAGCAGCCAAGGTGGGGGGAACACTGAAGCTTTCTTT. Its translation is CASSQGGGNTEAFF.

The chain is built from TRBV5-4 and TRBJ2-3, with TRBD2 identical over 10 bases. The CDR3 is made up of 16 amino acids. The junction had 7 bases not matched to a gene; V was cut back by 4 bases and J by 2 bases. CDR1 is SGHNT, CDR2 YYREEE, per germline (reference sequence). The DNA of the CDR3 is TGTGCCAGCAGCAATCCTAGCGGGGGATTCACAGATACGCAGTATTTT. It codes for CASSNPSGGFTDTQYF.

J is TRBJ2-6 and V is TRBV4-3, with a weak D call TRBD2 (5 bases). Trimming took off 2 bases at V and 0 bases at J, with 11 bases between the two ends. The CDR3 extends over 17 amino acids. Germline V gives CDR1 LGHNA, CDR2 YSLEER. The CDR3 loop reads CASSQTRVGSGANVLTF. CDR3 coding DNA: TGCGCCAGCAGCCAAACGAGGGTCGGCTCTGGGGCCAACGTCCTGACTTTC.

The chain links TRBV4-3 to TRBJ1-2; D is uncertain. This CDR3 has 13 amino acids. CDR1 and CDR2 (germline): LGHNA, YSLEER. The V end was cut by 0 bases, the J end by 8 bases, with 10 bases between. CDR3 bases: TGCGCCAGCAGCCAAGAGAACTCCCGGGGCTACACCTTC. It encodes CASSQENSRGYTF.

The J gene is TRBJ1-4, the V gene TRBV28; 9 bases map to TRBD1. Germline CDR1 is MDHEN and CDR2 is SYDVKM. Losses at the gene ends were 6 bases for V and 5 bases for J; bases not matched to a gene: 7. This CDR3 contains 15 residues. CDR3 region: CASSLPTGGNEKLFF. The CDR3 bases are TGTGCCAGCAGCCTACCGACAGGGGGAAATGAAAAACTGTTTTTT.

The chain employs TRBV7-2 and TRBJ1-3, with D tentatively TRBD1 (5 bases). Trimming took off 9 bases at V and 7 bases at J, with 19 bases between the two ends. Per germline, CDR1 SGHTA and CDR2 FQGNSA. The CDR3 sequence is 14 residues long. CDR3 amino acids: CASTQDGPSNTIYF. Here the CDR3 DNA reads TGTGCCAGTACACAGGATGGGCCCTCGAACACCATATATTTT. The full variable domain, its missing parts supplied by reference TRBV7-2 and TRBJ1-3, is GAGVSQSPSNKVTEKGKDVELRCDPISGHTALYWYRQSLGQGLEFLIYFQGNSAPDKSGLPSDRFSAERTGGSVSTLTIQRTQQEDSAVYLCASTQDGPSNTIYFGEGSWLTVV.

The rearrangement uses TRBV5-1 and TRBJ1-6, with D hard to call. V gave up 0 bases and J gave up 0 bases, with 7 bases separating them. The CDR3 extends over 16 amino acids. The germline gives CDR1 SGHRS, CDR2 YFSETQ. CDR3 DNA sequence: TGCGCCAGCAGCTTGGGCCCCAGCTCCTATAATTCACCCCTCCACTTT. It is translated as CASSLGPSSYNSPLHF.

CDR3 protein: CASSLTGSGELFF. The CDR3 nucleotides are TGTGCCAGCAGCTTAACGGGCTCAGGGGAGCTGTTTTTT. This sequence joins TRBV7-3 and TRBJ2-2; D is unclear. The germline V gene encodes CDR1 SGHTA and CDR2 FQGTGA. There are 13 residues in the CDR3. Between the trimmed V and J ends, which lost 0 bases and 8 bases, there was a span of 7 bases.

The chain has TRBV6-5 and TRBJ2-7; D is ambiguous. The CDR3 has 14 amino acids. The V and J ends lost 6 bases and 3 bases respectively, with 15 bases between them. From germline, CDR1 is MNHEY and CDR2 SVGAGI. In DNA form, the CDR3 reads TGTGCCAGCAGCCTAGGGCAGGATGTCTACGAGCAGTACGTC. It yields the protein CASSLGQDVYEQYV.

The rearrangement links TRBV4-3 to TRBJ2-1; D gene ambiguous. V was clipped by 0 bases and J by 2 bases, with 2 bases between them. The CDR3 has 13 residues. CDR1 and CDR2 from the germline V gene are LGHNA and YSLEER. CDR3 region: CASSQEPYNEQFF. DNA of the CDR3: TGCGCCAGCAGCCAAGAACCCTACAATGAGCAGTTCTTC.

This clone was recorded once. The CDR3 here is CASSATGVGTQYF. The DNA of the CDR3 is TGTGCCAGCAGCGCGACAGGGGTTGGGACCCAGTACTTC. This chain uses TRBV5-6 with TRBJ2-5, with 8 bases aligning to TRBD1. V dropped 4 bases and J dropped 7; count of bases not matched to a gene: 6. CDR1 is SGHDT, CDR2 YYEEEE, per germline. The CDR3 totals 13 residues. Filled out from reference TRBV5-6 and TRBJ2-5, the complete variable domain reads DAGVTQSPTHLIKTRGQQVTLRCSPKSGHDTVSWYQQALGQGPQFIFQYYEEEERQRGNFPDRFSGHQFPNYSSELNVNALLLGDSALYLCASSATGVGTQYFGPGTRLLVL.

The chain joins TRBV5-5 to TRBJ1-2; no clear D gene. The CDR3 consists of 14 residues. Germline V gene lookup returns CDR1 SGHKS and CDR2 YYEKEE (reference sequence). Trimming cost V 0 bases and J 5 bases, with 11 bases left between them. Written as DNA, the CDR3 is TGTGCCAGCAGCTTGGGGCCTTCGGTATATGGCTACACCTTC. It specifies CASSLGPSVYGYTF.

In the case of this clone: In the same sample, other DNA sequences code for this CDR3. The chain uses TRBV19 and TRBJ1-1, with D hard to call. The CDR3 loop spans 12 amino acids. Germline V gene data show CDR1 as LNHDA and CDR2 as SQIVND (reference sequence). V lost 1 base to trimming and J lost 4 bases, with 4 bases between them. The CDR3 sequence is CASSIGATEAFF. DNA for the CDR3: TGTGCCAGTAGTATAGGGGCCACTGAAGCTTTCTTT.